Here is one TCR beta chain with its context. No antigen is known for it. The entry originates in a study of OX40 agonist ivuxolimab in advanced cancers. Study as a whole: Males comprised roughly four fifths of the group, whose mean age was around 62 years (range roughly 20 to 85). Whole-study findings and limits: The study found among the lowest clonal expansion in partial responders at 0.1-3.0 mg/kg. The study observed clonal expansion of CD4+ and CD8+ blood T cells by week 6 at 0.1 to 3.0 mg/kg. The mean number of expanded clones was higher in CD8+ T cells than in CD4+.

The CDR3 consists of 15 residues. V gave up 3 bases and J gave up 7 bases; unmatched junction bases: 5. Germline V lookup: CDR1 ENHRY, CDR2 SYGVKD. Clones were read by immunoSEQ multiplex PCR, and TCRdb kept only the in-frame ones, dropping some. This table has roughly 26,000 clones, about 70% appearing once. The material was CD4+ or CD8+ T cells sorted from blood, obtained in a trial of the OX40 agonist ivuxolimab. The receptor was derived from an adult with an advanced solid tumor such as melanoma, head and neck, liver or kidney cancer. The gene calls are TRBV10-3 and TRBJ2-7; 14 bases agree with TRBD2. CDR3 in amino acids: CAISELGTSGSEQYF. The DNA of the CDR3 is TGTGCCATCAGTGAACTTGGGACTAGCGGGAGTGAGCAGTACTTC.